These 25 T cell receptor beta chains share one sample of origin, sequenced in a study of neurological immune-mediated disorders. TCRdb reprocessed the 5' RACE reads via MiXCR and lists one record per CDR3 protein. Among tens of thousands of distinct CDR3 sequences listed, over 4.5% were seen once. Sequencing input: CD4+ T cells from blood. The receptors shown here come from a young woman with multiple sclerosis.

This clonotype has ten or more counts. The chain links TRBV5-6 to TRBJ2-1; 9 positions match TRBD2. Per the germline V gene, CDR1 is SGHDT and CDR2 is YYEEEE. V gave up 2 bases and J gave up 0 bases; unmatched junction bases: 9. The CDR3 length is 18 residues. The chain's CDR3 is CASSFGLAPASSYNEQFF. CDR3 DNA sequence: TGTGCCAGCAGCTTCGGACTAGCGCCGGCGAGCTCCTACAATGAGCAGTTCTTC.

This clonotype was detected many times. The J gene is TRBJ1-5, the V gene TRBV24-1; the D is unclear. Germline V CDR1 and CDR2: KGHDR, SFDVKD. The CDR3 totals 14 residues. Trimming left V 4 bases short and J 10 bases short, with 16 bases between. CDR3 sequence: CATSDPRNHYPQHF. The CDR3 nucleotides are TGTGCCACCAGTGACCCACGAAATCACTATCCCCAGCATTTT.

This clonotype has ten or more counts. The genes are TRBV10-3 and TRBJ1-2, with a weak D call TRBD1 (6 bases). Deletions cut 3 bases from V and 3 bases from J, with 11 bases between. This CDR3 is built from 14 residues. CDR1 and CDR2 from the germline V gene are ENHRY and SYGVKD. CDR3 loop: CAISETGIYYGYTF. The CDR3 DNA sequence: TGTGCCATCAGTGAAACAGGGATATACTATGGCTACACCTTC.

This clonotype occurred many times. The chain links TRBV27 to TRBJ2-7; 8 bases are shared with TRBD1. CDR3 length: 15 residues. Unmatched junction bases numbered 10, after V lost 6 bases and J lost 3 bases. Germline assignment: CDR1 MNHEY and CDR2 SMNVEV (reference sequence). CDR3: CASSPGGAGVYEQYF. DNA of the CDR3: TGTGCCAGCAGCCCAGGGGGCGCGGGTGTCTACGAGCAGTACTTC.

V gene TRBV4-3 combines with J gene TRBJ2-1; TRBD2 matches 13 bases. CDR3 length: 15 amino acids. V lost 7 bases, J lost 7 bases, and 7 bases stayed unmatched. Per germline, CDR1 LGHNA and CDR2 YSLEER. CDR3 sequence reads: CASTTGTSGTNEQFF. DNA of the CDR3: TGCGCCAGCACCACCGGGACTAGCGGGACTAATGAGCAGTTCTTC.

This clonotype was seen many times. The V gene is TRBV20-1, the J gene TRBJ2-3; D is possibly TRBD1 (6 bases). CDR3 length: 15 amino acids. V was cut by 0 bases and J by 2 bases, with 12 bases left in between. The germline V gene has CDR1 DFQATT and CDR2 SNEGSKA (reference sequence). The CDR3 DNA follows: TGCAGTGCTAGAGACCCGACAGGCTTCACAGATACGCAGTATTTT. It specifies CSARDPTGFTDTQYF.

Ten or more counts support this clonotype. The rearrangement joins TRBV12-3 or TRBV12-4 to TRBJ2-1; D gene unclear. This CDR3 is built from 11 residues. V lost 3 bases to trimming and J lost 6 bases, with 3 bases between them. CDR3 loop: CASSLSNEQFF. The CDR3 coding sequence is TGTGCCAGCAGTTTGTCCAATGAGCAGTTCTTC.

This clonotype appeared once. At one end the junction does not follow the germline gene, possibly because of a read error. This chain uses TRBV7-2 with TRBJ1-2; unclear D gene. The CDR3 runs to 14 residues. From germline, CDR1 is SGHTA and CDR2 FQGNSA. The CDR3 sequence: CASGLARRLYGYTF. The CDR3, as DNA: TGTGCCAGCGGCTTAGCAAGACGACTCTATGGCTACACCTTC.

This clonotype was counted at least ten times. V gene TRBV5-4 combines with J gene TRBJ2-1; perhaps TRBD2 as D (5 bases). This CDR3 region has 14 residues. Germline V CDR1 and CDR2: SGHNT, YYREEE (reference sequence). The V gene lost 4 bases and the J gene lost 10 bases, with 18 bases spanning the gap. The CDR3 bases are TGTGCCAGCAGCCAAACCGGACGGAGAGGGGAGCAGTTCTTC. The encoded protein is CASSQTGRRGEQFF. Looking up the rest from reference TRBV5-4 and TRBJ2-1 gives the full variable domain: ETGVTQSPTHLIKTRGQQVTLRCSSQSGHNTVSWYQQALGQGPQFIFQYYREEENGRGNFPPRFSGLQFPNYSSELNVNALELDDSALYLCASSQTGRRGEQFFGPGTRLTVL.

This clonotype has ten or more counts. The chain carries TRBV20-1 and TRBJ2-3, with 8 bases matching TRBD2. V lost 7 bases to trimming and J lost 2 bases; unmatched junction nucleotides: 5. Per germline, CDR1 DFQATT and CDR2 SNEGSKA (reference sequence). CDR3 size: 13 residues. The CDR3 loop is CSGRSGNTDTQYF. The CDR3 nucleotides are TGCAGTGGCCGTAGCGGGAACACAGATACGCAGTATTTT.

This clonotype was recorded many times. The chain employs TRBV7-8 and TRBJ1-2; no definite D call. V lost 5 bases and J lost 5, with 15 bases in between. The CDR3 runs to 14 residues. Germline V gene lookup returns CDR1 SGHVS and CDR2 FQNEAQ. This CDR3 reads CASSSSSLGYGYTF. DNA of the CDR3: TGTGCCAGCAGCAGCAGCAGTTTGGGGTATGGCTACACCTTC. Complete variable domain (other parts from reference TRBV7-8 and TRBJ1-2): GAGVSQSPRYKVAKRGQDVALRCDPISGHVSLFWYQQALGQGPEFLTYFQNEAQLDKSGLPSDRFFAERPEGSVSTLKIQRTQQEDSAVYLCASSSSSLGYGYTFGSGTRLTVV.

At least ten counts were recorded for this clonotype. The genes are TRBV6-2 or TRBV6-3 and TRBJ2-6; the match to TRBD1 covers 7 bases. This CDR3 contains 19 residues. Germline CDR1 reads MNHEY; CDR2 reads SVGEGT. Unmatched junction bases numbered 11, after V lost 3 bases and J lost 0 bases. This CDR3 reads CASSYERTGFISGANVLTF. The CDR3 nucleotides read TGTGCCAGCAGTTATGAGAGGACAGGATTTATCTCTGGGGCCAACGTCCTGACTTTC.

This clonotype occurred many times. The chain links TRBV5-1 to TRBJ1-2; D is perhaps TRBD1 (5 bases). The CDR3 covers 14 residues. Germline values: CDR1 SGHRS, CDR2 YFSETQ. Trimming left V 4 bases short and J 5 bases short, with 15 bases between. CDR3 sequence (DNA): TGCGCCAGCAGCCGGGACGGGGGGGAGTATGGCTACACCTTC. Encoded protein: CASSRDGGEYGYTF.

This clonotype was counted at least ten times. This chain links TRBV7-9 with TRBJ2-6; D not resolved. Per the germline V gene, CDR1 is SEHNR and CDR2 is FQNEAQ (reference sequence). V was trimmed by 2 bases and J by 0 bases, leaving 5 bases between them. The CDR3 covers 15 residues. CDR3 DNA: TGTGCCAGCAGCTTATACCTCTCTGGGGCCAACGTCCTGACTTTC. Its protein is CASSLYLSGANVLTF.

This clonotype has a count of ten or more. The rearrangement uses TRBV5-5 and TRBJ1-2; 9 positions agree with TRBD1. In germline, CDR1 is SGHKS, CDR2 YYEKEE (reference sequence). CDR3 length: 15 amino acids. Trimming at V came to 0 bases and at J to 5 bases, leaving 5 bases not matched to a gene. The CDR3 reads CASSLADRGGYGYTF. The CDR3 DNA reads as TGTGCCAGCAGCTTGGCGGACAGGGGAGGATATGGCTACACCTTC.

The sample holds many counts of this clonotype. The chain is built from TRBV7-3 and TRBJ1-2; D is possibly TRBD1 (6 bases). Germline values: CDR1 SGHTA, CDR2 FQGTGA. The CDR3 has 13 amino acids. Trimming stripped 5 bases from V and 2 bases from J, with 9 bases between. CDR3 DNA sequence: TGTGCCAGCAGCCAGGGGTTGAACTATGGCTACACCTTC. Translating it yields CASSQGLNYGYTF. The variable domain in full, with the rest retrieved from reference TRBV7-3 and TRBJ1-2, is GAGVSQTPSNKVTEKGKYVELRCDPISGHTALYWYRQSLGQGPEFLIYFQGTGAADDSGLPNDRFFAVRPEGSVSTLKIQRTERGDSAVYLCASSQGLNYGYTFGSGTRLTVV.

This clonotype was observed many times. The chain couples TRBV9 to TRBJ1-6; D remains ambiguous. The V gene lost 0 bases and the J gene lost 9 bases, with 16 bases spanning the gap. Germline-derived CDR1 and CDR2 are SGDLS and YYNGEE. The CDR3 runs 16 residues. CDR3 amino acids: CASSVDEGAFGSPLHF. CDR3 in DNA: TGTGCCAGCAGCGTAGACGAGGGTGCCTTTGGTTCACCCCTCCACTTT.

This clonotype is termed medium-sized. This chain connects TRBV28 to TRBJ1-1; TRBD1 matches 11 bases. The CDR3 extends over 15 amino acids. Germline V gives CDR1 MDHEN, CDR2 SYDVKM. The V and J ends lost 2 bases and 2 bases, in that order; junction bases with no gene match: 1. Here the CDR3 reads CASSLGTGGNTEAFF. The CDR3 bases are TGTGCCAGCAGTTTAGGGACAGGGGGAAACACTGAAGCTTTCTTT.

A word on this clonotype: Mismatch with germline at one junction end may stem from a read error. This chain links TRBV9 with TRBJ2-3; D tentatively fits TRBD1 or TRBD2 (6 bases each). Germline CDR1 is SGDLS and CDR2 is YYNGEE. This CDR3 is 15 amino acids long. CDR3 sequence (DNA): TGTGTCAGCAGCGTAGCTGCGGGGACAAAAGATACGCAGTATTTT. Translating it yields CVSSVAAGTKDTQYF.

This clonotype occurred many times. This sequence joins TRBV2 and TRBJ1-5; D remains unclear. V lost 3 bases and J lost 7, with 7 bases in between. This CDR3 comprises 12 residues. The germline V gene encodes CDR1 SNHLY and CDR2 FYNNEI. The CDR3 sequence: CASSESGQPQHF. The DNA of the CDR3 is TGTGCCAGCAGTGAGTCCGGCCAGCCCCAGCATTTT.

The table lists this clonotype with many counts. V and J are TRBV7-9 and TRBJ2-1; 8 nucleotides match TRBD1. Per the germline V gene, CDR1 is SEHNR and CDR2 is FQNEAQ (reference sequence). Germline trimming cut 4 bases from V and 5 bases from J; bases unmatched to any gene: 4. The CDR3 extends over 14 amino acids. As DNA, the CDR3 is TGTGCCAGCAGCTACACGACAGGGGACAATGAGCAGTTCTTC. This gives the protein CASSYTTGDNEQFF.

This clonotype has at least ten counts. This chain links TRBV27 with TRBJ2-7; a possible D gene is TRBD1 (6 bases). This CDR3 is 14 amino acids long. Germline assignment: CDR1 MNHEY and CDR2 SMNVEV (reference sequence). Deletions cut 5 bases from V and 4 bases from J, with 15 bases between. The CDR3 DNA follows: TGTGCCAGCAGTCCCCGACAGGAGAGGTACGAGCAGTACTTC. Translated: CASSPRQERYEQYF.

This clonotype was observed many times. The chain has TRBV20-1 and TRBJ1-1; 11 positions match TRBD1. Trimming took 4 bases from V and 4 from J; bases not matched to a gene: 5. The germline CDR1 and CDR2 sequences are DFQATT and SNEGSKA (reference sequence). The CDR3 has 14 residues. The DNA of the CDR3 is TGCAGTGCTACTTTAGGGACAGGGGGCACTGAAGCTTTCTTT. It is translated as CSATLGTGGTEAFF.

This chain joins TRBV7-9 and TRBJ1-2; D is perhaps TRBD1 (6 bases). V was pared by 3 bases and J by 5 bases, with 22 bases between. This CDR3 comprises 17 residues. Germline V lookup: CDR1 SEHNR, CDR2 FQNEAQ (reference sequence). CDR3 loop: CASSLPGARVIRYGYTF. The CDR3 nucleotides read TGTGCCAGCAGCTTGCCGGGGGCGAGGGTGATTCGTTATGGCTACACCTTC.

There are many counts of this clonotype. The chain joins TRBV29-1 to TRBJ1-1; TRBD1 matches 11 bases. Germline CDR1 SQVTM, CDR2 ANQGSEA. CDR3 length equals 15 residues. CDR3 DNA: TGCAGTGGCCTCTATCCGGGACAGGGGGACACTGAAGCTTTCTTT. As protein: CSGLYPGQGDTEAFF.